This T cell receptor (beta chain) was recovered during a study of CD8 T cells in Susac syndrome. This clonotype was found once. What it binds is unknown. Study-wide results and limits: CD4+ T cell repertoires in Susac syndrome exhibited no evidence of clonal expansion.

The RNA, roughly 0.45 to 1 ug, was put through reverse transcription using random hexamers. Amplification of TCR beta CDR3 spanned 54 Vbeta and 13 Jbeta via immunoSEQ multiplex PCR. TCRdb independently ran MiXCR on the immunoSEQ multiplex PCR reads; one entry per CDR3 protein. The repertoire consists of 200,000 or so distinct CDR3 sequences, with 90% to 97% occurring once and the leading ten covering 0.098%. Purification of the CD8+ and CD4+ T cells relied on negative isolation, and TEMRA cells underwent FACS enrichment. V was cut by 8 bases and J by 5 bases, with 14 bases left in between. The CDR3 is 13 residues long. Germline values: CDR1 ENHRY, CDR2 SYGVKD.

The TCR comes from a human donor with Susac syndrome. V and J are TRBV10-3 and TRBJ2-3; the D gene is possibly TRBD2 (6 bases). Sample: CD4+ T cells from PBMCs. CDR3 DNA: TGTGCCATCTTCGGAGGGACGGGAGATACGCAGTATTTT. As protein: CAIFGGTGDTQYF.